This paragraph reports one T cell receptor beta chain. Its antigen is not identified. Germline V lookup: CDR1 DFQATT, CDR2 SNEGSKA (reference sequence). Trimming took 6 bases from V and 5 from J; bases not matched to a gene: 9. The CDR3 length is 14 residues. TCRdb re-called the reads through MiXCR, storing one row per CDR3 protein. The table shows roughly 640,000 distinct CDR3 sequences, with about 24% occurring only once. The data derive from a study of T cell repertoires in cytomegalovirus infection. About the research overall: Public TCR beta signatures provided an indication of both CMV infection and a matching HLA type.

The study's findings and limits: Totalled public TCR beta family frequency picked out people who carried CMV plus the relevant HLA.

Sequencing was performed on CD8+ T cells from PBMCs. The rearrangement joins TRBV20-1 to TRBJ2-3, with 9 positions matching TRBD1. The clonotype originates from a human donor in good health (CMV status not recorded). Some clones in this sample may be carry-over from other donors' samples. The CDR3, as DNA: TGCAGTGCCTCTTCACAGGGGGCTGAAGATACGCAGTATTTT. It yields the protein CSASSQGAEDTQYF.